This T cell receptor beta chain was sequenced in a study of blood T cells in healthy people across ages. Of note for this clonotype: Its antigen is not known.

Findings and caveats of the study: Strong correlation was found linking TCR beta diversity to naive T cell percentage. Unknown CMV status may confound age-related changes in expanded clones.

Sample-barcoded 5' priming and a J-beta primer mix drove a second PCR of roughly 6 to 12 cycles. TCRdb independently ran MiXCR on the 5' RACE reads; one entry per CDR3 protein. In the table there are some 930,000 distinct CDR3 sequences, 29% of which are singletons. This same sample was also taken into another study, of T cells of mothers and their children. Per that study: Second-PCR amplification with M1S added sample barcodes and 2-4 random nucleotides. Sequencing got over 9.5 million TCR beta CDR3 reads from each mother and approximately 3 million from each child.

The specimen was blood. The sequence was collected from a woman between 35 and 50 years old in good health.

This chain's CDR3 is CASSPGGGRLNYGYTF. The CDR3 nucleotides are TGTGCCAGCAGCCCTGGGGGGGGTCGGCTTAACTATGGCTACACCTTC. The chain carries TRBV7-2 and TRBJ1-2; weak D call: TRBD1 (5 bases). Germline-derived CDR1 and CDR2 are SGHTA and FQGNSA. The CDR3 is 16 residues long. V lost 5 bases and J 1 base, leaving 17 bases between the germline ends. The variable domain in full, with the rest retrieved from reference TRBV7-2 and TRBJ1-2, is GAGVSQSPSNKVTEKGKDVELRCDPISGHTALYWYRQSLGQGLEFLIYFQGNSAPDKSGLPSDRFSAERTGGSVSTLTIQRTQQEDSAVYLCASSPGGGRLNYGYTFGSGTRLTVV.